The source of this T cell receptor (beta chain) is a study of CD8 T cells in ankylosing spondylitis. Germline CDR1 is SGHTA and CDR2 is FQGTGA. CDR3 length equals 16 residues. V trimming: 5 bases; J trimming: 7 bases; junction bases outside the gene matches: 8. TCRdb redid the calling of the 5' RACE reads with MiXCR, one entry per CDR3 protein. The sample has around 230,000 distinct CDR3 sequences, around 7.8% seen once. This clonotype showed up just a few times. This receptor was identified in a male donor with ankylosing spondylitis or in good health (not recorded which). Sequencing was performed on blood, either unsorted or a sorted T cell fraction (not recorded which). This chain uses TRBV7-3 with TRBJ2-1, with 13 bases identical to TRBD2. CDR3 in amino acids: CASSPLPGLAGNEQFF. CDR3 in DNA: TGTGCCAGCAGCCCTTTACCGGGACTAGCGGGAAATGAGCAGTTCTTC.